This TCR beta chain was sequenced in a study of shared clonotypes between healthy human individuals. The table came from immunoSEQ multiplex PCR; TCRdb's copy has only in-frame clones and leaves some out. The sample lists roughly 500,000 clones; 70% to 80% were seen once. This CDR3 contains 12 residues. Deletions cut 7 bases from V and 4 bases from J, with 7 bases between. Germline-derived CDR1 and CDR2 are MNHEY and SMNVEV (reference sequence). The rearrangement uses TRBV27 and TRBJ2-2; D ambiguous. The sample consisted of PBMCs. The sequence was collected from a woman aged 35 to 49 in good health. Some clones in this sample may be carry-over from other donors' samples. In nucleotides, the CDR3 is TGTGCCAGCAACTCGGGCACCGGGGAGCTGTTTTTT. Translated, it gives CASNSGTGELFF.